A single sample is the source of the 5 T cell receptor beta chains below, sequenced in a study of blood T cells in healthy people across ages. With a J-beta primer mix and a sample-barcoded 5' primer, a second PCR ran about 7 to 12 cycles. One entry per CDR3 protein results from TCRdb running MiXCR on the 5' RACE reads. The table has 600,000 or so distinct CDR3 sequences, around 21% seen once. Sequencing was done on a sample of blood. Every receptor here comes from a man in his 70s in good health.

This clonotype was counted a few times. The CDR3 DNA reads as TGTGCCAGCAGCGTAGCCCAGTCCTCTGGAAACACCATATATTTT. Translation gives CASSVAQSSGNTIYF. The chain links TRBV9 to TRBJ1-3; D is undetermined. Germline V gene lookup returns CDR1 SGDLS and CDR2 YYNGEE. The CDR3 contains 15 residues. V shed 0 bases and J shed 0 bases, with 7 bases lying between them. The full variable domain, its missing parts supplied by reference TRBV9 and TRBJ1-3, is DSGVTQTPKHLITATGQRVTLRCSPRSGDLSVYWYQQSLDQGLQFLIQYYNGEERAKGNILERFSAQQFPDLHSELNLSSLELGDSALYFCASSVAQSSGNTIYFGEGSWLTVV.

The V and J genes are TRBV10-3 and TRBJ2-7, with 10 bases matching TRBD1. V gave up 6 bases and J gave up 1 base; unmatched junction bases: 9. Germline CDR1 is ENHRY and CDR2 is SYGVKD. The CDR3 consists of 16 residues. Here the CDR3 reads CAIRDPGTGDSYEQYF. The CDR3 DNA follows: TGTGCCATCAGGGACCCCGGGACAGGGGATTCCTACGAGCAGTACTTC.

This clonotype was seen only a few times. This chain connects TRBV12-3 or TRBV12-4 to TRBJ2-4, with D hard to call. There are 14 residues in the CDR3. Deletions cut 3 bases from V and 0 bases from J, with 6 bases between. This CDR3 is CASSFDPAKNIQYF. CDR3 DNA: TGTGCCAGCAGTTTTGATCCAGCCAAAAACATTCAGTACTTC.

The chain employs TRBV2 and TRBJ1-1, with 9 bases aligning to TRBD1. The CDR3 loop spans 14 amino acids. The V and J ends lost 8 bases and 5 bases, in that order; junction bases with no gene match: 9. The germline V gene encodes CDR1 SNHLY and CDR2 FYNNEI. This CDR3 reads CASWEGQGRTEAFF. The CDR3 nucleotides are TGTGCCAGCTGGGAGGGACAGGGTAGGACTGAAGCTTTCTTT.

This clonotype turned up a few times. The chain carries TRBV9 and TRBJ2-5, with D possibly being TRBD2 (6 bases). In germline, CDR1 is SGDLS, CDR2 YYNGEE. The CDR3 consists of 15 residues. V was pared by 4 bases and J by 0 bases, with 13 bases between. CDR3 coding DNA: TGTGCCAGCAGCCCGAGTGCGGGGAACCAAGAGACCCAGTACTTC. Translating it yields CASSPSAGNQETQYF.